This T cell receptor (beta chain) derives from a study of blood T cell repertoires in COVID-19 (dated by TCRdb to 2020 to 2022). General notes on the study: Collaborator samples came from the United States, Italy and Spain and covered acute and convalescent phases of COVID-19. Where HLA class I and class II types were available, the types were taken from metadata supplied by the sample provider, not from assay-based typing. The material from the prospective study consisted of cDNA or gDNA derived from T cells, B-cell-depleted T cells, or PBMCs. A de-identified subject ID, COVID-19 status, age in years and sex were almost always included in the sample metadata. The samples were drawn from two sources: the first 160 participants of the ongoing ImmuneRACE study, and fewer than 1,500 subjects contributed by 6 global collaborators. The repertoires were released in a freely available public database meant as a resource for research on the immune response to SARS-CoV-2. The dataset comprised deeply sampled blood TCRbeta repertoires from subjects exposed to, actively infected with, or recovered from COVID-19.

TCRbeta CDR3 regions were amplified from genomic DNA by means of the immunoSEQ Assay, a bias-controlled multiplex PCR. In the paper's pipeline: Nucleated cell counts per sample were estimated from amplification of reference gene primers within the assay. Sequence reads were collapsed and filtered to measure the absolute abundance of every unique TCRbeta CDR3 rearrangement. For each sample, productive Simpson clonality was calculated as the square root of Simpson's diversity index across productive rearrangements. TCRdb's version of the immuneACCESS table is confined to in-frame rearrangements and falls short of the full clone set. An unresolved V gene accounts for under half of the shortfall where checked; the remainder is of unknown origin. D and trimming were read from the DNA, whereas the V and J calls and clone size are those reported in that table. A total of under 500,000 clones appear in this sample, roughly 85% of them only once. The biggest ten clones account for approximately 2% of the sample.

Including the terminal cysteine and phenylalanine, the CDR3 comprises 15 residues. Only the CDR3 portion is preserved as DNA: 45 bases, with reading frame beginning at the first base. CDR1 and CDR2, looked up from the germline V gene, are ENHRY and SYGVKD. V drops 2 bases and J drops 2 bases, leaving 10 bases in between. Points on this clone: Its antigen specificity is not known. The sample holds no much larger clone one base away, and base qualities are not on file.

Participants in the prospective study were aged roughly 18 to 89 years, lived in 24 United States geographic areas, and enrolled through a virtual design. In the prospective study, cohorts were assigned on the basis of participant-reported clinical history obtained from a screening survey and a study questionnaire. Mobile phlebotomists in the prospective study collected whole blood, serum and a nasopharyngeal or oropharyngeal swab from every participant. Participants in the prospective study had the option to provide additional blood draws and questionnaires over a roughly two-month period. Blood samples from the prospective study were shipped frozen or at room temperature prior to DNA extraction. Overall results and qualifications from the work: Clinical and demographic metadata were provided uncurated, with the amount varying by source and participant.

The sample was PBMCs or T cells enriched from blood (not recorded which). The rearranged chain carries TRBV10-3 and TRBJ1-3, with no confidently assigned D gene. This TCR was sampled from a young woman with acute COVID-19. The DNA is TGTGCCATCAGTGAGCTTTCAGGCCCTGGAAACACCATATATTTT. This is translated as CAISELSGPGNTIYF.